These T cell receptor beta chains were read from a single sample in a study of memory B cells and T cells in multiple sclerosis. This table comes from immunoSEQ multiplex PCR, and its TCRdb copy is limited to in-frame clones, with some not included. The table has about 32,000 clones, 86% seen once. These receptors' targets are unknown. Sequenced: PBMCs from blood kept in culture. Receptors originate from a human donor with multiple sclerosis. Both conserved end residues are part of each CDR3. Each record gives: V gene, D gene, clone size, J gene, CDR3 protein, CDR3 DNA. A D gene is named only where the DNA matches it firmly. Clone sizes are given selectively: once, few, many, or a class where the clone is expanded.

v_call: TRBV19
d_call: NA
clone_size: few
j_call: TRBJ1-3
cdr3_aa: CASKGTVTGNTIYF
cdr3_nt: TGTGCCAGTAAGGGGACCGTGACGGGAAACACCATATATTTT

v_call: TRBV27
d_call: NA
clone_size: NA
j_call: TRBJ2-1
cdr3_aa: CASSLWGRNEQFF
cdr3_nt: TGTGCCAGCAGTTTATGGGGTAGGAATGAGCAGTTCTTC

v_call: TRBV27
d_call: NA
clone_size: NA
j_call: TRBJ2-2
cdr3_aa: CASSFFLGATGELFF
cdr3_nt: TGTGCCAGCAGTTTCTTTCTAGGGGCGACCGGGGAGCTGTTTTTT

v_call: TRBV5-1
d_call: TRBD2
clone_size: NA
j_call: TRBJ2-7
cdr3_aa: CASSWGLAGGSYEQYF
cdr3_nt: TGCGCCAGCAGCTGGGGACTAGCGGGGGGCTCCTACGAGCAGTACTTC

v_call: TRBV20-1
d_call: NA
clone_size: once
j_call: TRBJ2-1
cdr3_aa: CSANRDNEQFF
cdr3_nt: TGCAGTGCTAACCGGGACAATGAGCAGTTCTTC

v_call: TRBV14
d_call: NA
clone_size: few
j_call: TRBJ2-7
cdr3_aa: CASSQVPDEQYF
cdr3_nt: TGTGCCAGCAGCCAAGTCCCAGACGAGCAGTACTTC

v_call: TRBV21-1
d_call: NA
clone_size: few
j_call: TRBJ2-6
cdr3_aa: CASSPKTGANVLTF
cdr3_nt: TGTGCCAGCAGCCCCAAAACGGGGGCCAACGTCCTGACTTTC

v_call: TRBV12-5
d_call: NA
clone_size: NA
j_call: TRBJ1-2
cdr3_aa: CASAGPRPYYGYTF
cdr3_nt: TGTGCTAGTGCCGGGCCCCGGCCCTACTATGGCTACACCTTC

v_call: TRBV6-1
d_call: TRBD1
clone_size: NA
j_call: TRBJ1-4
cdr3_aa: CASSEADRVPSEKLFF
cdr3_nt: TGTGCCAGCAGTGAAGCCGACAGGGTGCCTAGTGAAAAACTGTTTTTT

v_call: TRBV29-1
d_call: NA
clone_size: NA
j_call: TRBJ2-1
cdr3_aa: CSVEVAGYEQFF
cdr3_nt: TGCAGCGTTGAAGTTGCGGGGTATGAGCAGTTCTTC

v_call: TRBV27
d_call: TRBD2
clone_size: NA
j_call: TRBJ2-3
cdr3_aa: CASNGGGPGDTQYF
cdr3_nt: TGTGCCAGCAACGGCGGGGGGCCCGGAGATACGCAGTATTTT

v_call: TRBV9
d_call: NA
clone_size: NA
j_call: TRBJ2-3
cdr3_aa: CASSVQALTDTQYF
cdr3_nt: TGTGCCAGCAGCGTACAGGCCTTAACAGATACGCAGTATTTT

v_call: TRBV9
d_call: NA
clone_size: NA
j_call: TRBJ2-2
cdr3_aa: CASSQRGVMFNTGELFF
cdr3_nt: TGTGCCAGCAGCCAGAGAGGGGTGATGTTTAACACCGGGGAGCTGTTTTTT

v_call: TRBV19
d_call: TRBD2
clone_size: once
j_call: TRBJ2-3
cdr3_aa: CASSPAAGGPQYF
cdr3_nt: TGTGCCAGTAGTCCGGCTGCGGGAGGCCCGCAGTATTTT

v_call: TRBV7-2
d_call: TRBD2
clone_size: NA
j_call: TRBJ2-1
cdr3_aa: CASSYFGGGAYEQFF
cdr3_nt: TGTGCCAGCAGCTATTTTGGCGGGGGGGCCTATGAGCAGTTCTTC

v_call: TRBV29-1
d_call: NA
clone_size: NA
j_call: TRBJ2-7
cdr3_aa: CSAGPTYEQYF
cdr3_nt: TGCAGCGCGGGACCTACCTACGAGCAGTACTTC

v_call: TRBV19
d_call: TRBD1
clone_size: NA
j_call: TRBJ2-7
cdr3_aa: CASTPGQGGYEQYF
cdr3_nt: TGTGCCAGCACCCCGGGACAGGGAGGCTACGAGCAGTACTTC

v_call: TRBV5-6
d_call: NA
clone_size: NA
j_call: TRBJ2-6
cdr3_aa: CASILLSGANVLTF
cdr3_nt: TGTGCCAGCATCCTTCTCTCTGGGGCCAACGTCCTGACTTTC

v_call: TRBV6-1
d_call: NA
clone_size: once
j_call: TRBJ1-3
cdr3_aa: CASSEAWRSIYF
cdr3_nt: TGTGCCAGCAGTGAAGCGTGGCGTTCCATATATTTT

v_call: TRBV20-1
d_call: NA
clone_size: NA
j_call: TRBJ1-2
cdr3_aa: CSASAGNGYTF
cdr3_nt: TGCAGTGCTAGCGCAGGGAACGGCTACACCTTC

v_call: TRBV6-7
d_call: NA
clone_size: NA
j_call: TRBJ1-5
cdr3_aa: CASSKGGPINQPQHF
cdr3_nt: TGTGCCAGCAGTAAGGGAGGCCCCATAAATCAGCCCCAGCATTTT

v_call: TRBV7-9
d_call: NA
clone_size: NA
j_call: TRBJ2-7
cdr3_aa: CASSLAGGPNEQYF
cdr3_nt: TGTGCCAGCAGCTTAGCGGGGGGGCCGAACGAGCAGTACTTC

v_call: TRBV27
d_call: NA
clone_size: NA
j_call: TRBJ1-1
cdr3_aa: CASSLWGKSEAFF
cdr3_nt: TGTGCCAGCAGTTTATGGGGGAAGAGTGAAGCTTTCTTT

v_call: TRBV7-2
d_call: NA
clone_size: NA
j_call: TRBJ2-2
cdr3_aa: CASSSTGNTGELFF
cdr3_nt: TGTGCCAGCAGCTCGACAGGGAACACCGGGGAGCTGTTTTTT

v_call: TRBV9
d_call: NA
clone_size: NA
j_call: TRBJ1-1
cdr3_aa: CASSDNREAQNTEAFF
cdr3_nt: TGTGCCAGCAGCGACAACAGGGAGGCCCAGAACACTGAAGCTTTCTTT

v_call: TRBV9
d_call: NA
clone_size: once
j_call: TRBJ2-1
cdr3_aa: CASSVGVSYNEQFF
cdr3_nt: TGTGCCAGCAGCGTAGGGGTTAGCTACAATGAGCAGTTCTTC

v_call: TRBV5-1
d_call: TRBD1
clone_size: NA
j_call: TRBJ2-3
cdr3_aa: CASSGQEHDTQYF
cdr3_nt: TGCGCCAGCAGCGGACAGGAGCACGATACGCAGTATTTT

v_call: TRBV5-1
d_call: TRBD1
clone_size: NA
j_call: TRBJ2-7
cdr3_aa: CASSLVAGTGGNEQYF
cdr3_nt: TGCGCCAGCAGCTTGGTCGCCGGGACAGGGGGCAACGAGCAGTACTTC

v_call: TRBV19
d_call: NA
clone_size: NA
j_call: TRBJ1-2
cdr3_aa: CASSSTLGSGAYGYTF
cdr3_nt: TGTGCCAGTAGTAGTACCCTTGGATCCGGGGCCTATGGCTACACCTTC

v_call: TRBV11-3
d_call: TRBD1
clone_size: NA
j_call: TRBJ2-3
cdr3_aa: CASSLGQGEITDTQYF
cdr3_nt: TGTGCCAGCAGCTTAGGACAGGGTGAAATCACAGATACGCAGTATTTT

v_call: TRBV7-9
d_call: TRBD1
clone_size: NA
j_call: TRBJ2-5
cdr3_aa: CASSTTGAVGETQYF
cdr3_nt: TGTGCCAGCAGTACGACAGGGGCAGTGGGGGAGACCCAGTACTTC